The rows below give T cell receptor beta chains drawn from one sample of a study of T cell responses to AZD1222 COVID-19 vaccine. Method: immunoSEQ multiplex PCR; TCRdb's copy keeps in-frame clones and lacks some. The profile covers 120,000 or so clones, with about 88% appearing a single time and about 4% taken by the ten largest. The sample in question was peripheral blood, obtained 28 days after the second AZD1222 dose. These receptors all stem from an adult who received the AZD1222 COVID-19 vaccine. CDR3s include the opening cysteine and the closing phenylalanine or tryptophan. Fields, in order: D gene, clone size, V gene, J gene, CDR3 DNA, CDR3 protein. D genes are given only for firm matches. A clone size is listed for some rows: how often the clone was seen (once, few, many), or a class if it is expanded.

D gene: NA; clone size: NA; V gene: TRBV18; J gene: TRBJ2-5; CDR3 DNA: TGTGCCAGCTCACCACCCGGCAGCCAAGAGACCCAGTACTTC; CDR3 protein: CASSPPGSQETQYF
D gene: NA; clone size: NA; V gene: TRBV5-1; J gene: TRBJ2-5; CDR3 DNA: TGCGCCAGCAGCTTGGTCCGGGGAGAGACCCAGTACTTC; CDR3 protein: CASSLVRGETQYF
D gene: TRBD1; clone size: NA; V gene: TRBV9; J gene: TRBJ2-5; CDR3 DNA: TGTGCCAGCAGCCCGGGGACAGGAGGCCGCCAAGAGACCCAGTACTTC; CDR3 protein: CASSPGTGGRQETQYF
D gene: TRBD2; clone size: NA; V gene: TRBV7-3; J gene: TRBJ2-3; CDR3 DNA: TGTGCCAGCAGCTCCTGGCTAGCGGCCCCAGATACGCAGTATTTT; CDR3 protein: CASSSWLAAPDTQYF
D gene: NA; clone size: few; V gene: TRBV6-2/TRBV6-3; J gene: TRBJ2-6; CDR3 DNA: TGTGCCAGCAGCTCGGACGGAGGCTCTGGGGCCAACGTCCTGACTTTC; CDR3 protein: CASSSDGGSGANVLTF
D gene: TRBD1; clone size: NA; V gene: TRBV28; J gene: TRBJ1-2; CDR3 DNA: TGTGCCAGCAGTTTCCTCCACAGGGGGGCGGGTGGCTACACCTTC; CDR3 protein: CASSFLHRGAGGYTF
D gene: TRBD2; clone size: NA; V gene: TRBV7-2; J gene: TRBJ2-5; CDR3 DNA: TGTGCCAGCAGCACTCCTAGGACTAGAGAGACCCAGTACTTC; CDR3 protein: CASSTPRTRETQYF
D gene: NA; clone size: NA; V gene: TRBV2; J gene: TRBJ2-7; CDR3 DNA: TGTGCCAGCGAGGGTGGTGGGGACGACCCGGGGGAGCAGTACTTC; CDR3 protein: CASEGGGDDPGEQYF
D gene: NA; clone size: once; V gene: TRBV5-4; J gene: TRBJ2-7; CDR3 DNA: TGTGCCAGCAGCTTGGGGCAGGGGGGCTCCGAGCAGTACTTC; CDR3 protein: CASSLGQGGSEQYF
D gene: NA; clone size: NA; V gene: TRBV14; J gene: TRBJ1-2; CDR3 DNA: TGTGCCAGCAGCCAAGACGGTGAGGGGCCTAACTATGGCTACACCTTC; CDR3 protein: CASSQDGEGPNYGYTF
D gene: TRBD1; clone size: NA; V gene: TRBV6-1; J gene: TRBJ2-1; CDR3 DNA: TGTGCCAGCAGTTCGCCCGGGACAGGGTTTCATGAGCAGTTCTTC; CDR3 protein: CASSSPGTGFHEQFF
D gene: NA; clone size: once; V gene: TRBV7-2; J gene: TRBJ1-1; CDR3 DNA: TGTGCCAGCAGCCCTAGGGGCGGCACTGAAGCTTTCTTT; CDR3 protein: CASSPRGGTEAFF
D gene: NA; clone size: NA; V gene: TRBV15; J gene: TRBJ1-3; CDR3 DNA: TGTGCCACCAGCAGAGATTGGGTGTCTGGAAACACCATATATTTT; CDR3 protein: CATSRDWVSGNTIYF
D gene: NA; clone size: NA; V gene: TRBV25-1; J gene: TRBJ1-2; CDR3 DNA: TGTACCAGATACCGGGACCGCTGGGGAGCCATCTATGGCTACACCTTC; CDR3 protein: CTRYRDRWGAIYGYTF
D gene: NA; clone size: NA; V gene: TRBV12-3/TRBV12-4; J gene: TRBJ2-7; CDR3 DNA: TGTGCCACCATCGACGGGAACTACGAGCAGTACTTC; CDR3 protein: CATIDGNYEQYF
D gene: TRBD2; clone size: NA; V gene: TRBV6-4; J gene: TRBJ2-3; CDR3 DNA: TGTGCCAGCAGTGAAGCGGGGGGCACAGATACGCAGTATTTT; CDR3 protein: CASSEAGGTDTQYF
D gene: NA; clone size: few; V gene: TRBV19; J gene: TRBJ2-3; CDR3 DNA: TGTGCCACCACCCCCGTGGGAGGTCACTTCACAGATACGCAGTATTTT; CDR3 protein: CATTPVGGHFTDTQYF
D gene: NA; clone size: NA; V gene: TRBV12-5; J gene: TRBJ2-5; CDR3 DNA: TGTGCTAGTATATGGACGGGGGAGACCCAGTACTTC; CDR3 protein: CASIWTGETQYF
D gene: NA; clone size: few; V gene: TRBV27; J gene: TRBJ2-2; CDR3 DNA: TGTGCCAGCAGTTTATTAGGGGGGGGCGGGGAGCTGTTTTTT; CDR3 protein: CASSLLGGGGELFF
D gene: TRBD2; clone size: NA; V gene: TRBV6-2/TRBV6-3; J gene: TRBJ2-2; CDR3 DNA: TGTGCCAGCAGTTACAACGGGGGGGCAGGGGAGCTGTTTTTT; CDR3 protein: CASSYNGGAGELFF
D gene: TRBD1; clone size: once; V gene: TRBV5-1; J gene: TRBJ2-7; CDR3 DNA: TGCGCCAGCAGCTCACAGGGGGAGCAGTACTTC; CDR3 protein: CASSSQGEQYF
D gene: NA; clone size: NA; V gene: TRBV27; J gene: TRBJ2-6; CDR3 DNA: TGTGCCAGCAGGGGACGCGAACTCTACTCTGGGGCCAACGTCCTGACTTTC; CDR3 protein: CASRGRELYSGANVLTF
D gene: NA; clone size: NA; V gene: TRBV4-2; J gene: TRBJ1-1; CDR3 DNA: TGTGCCAGCAGCCAGATGGGACATATGAACACTGAAGCTTTCTTT; CDR3 protein: CASSQMGHMNTEAFF
D gene: TRBD1; clone size: NA; V gene: TRBV12-5; J gene: TRBJ1-6; CDR3 DNA: TGTGCTAGTGGTTCGGGACCCGGGACAGATAATTCACCCCTCCACTTT; CDR3 protein: CASGSGPGTDNSPLHF
D gene: NA; clone size: NA; V gene: TRBV7-9; J gene: TRBJ2-5; CDR3 DNA: TGTGCCAGCAGCGGGATCCGCCTTAGGACCCAGTACTTC; CDR3 protein: CASSGIRLRTQYF
D gene: NA; clone size: NA; V gene: TRBV28; J gene: TRBJ1-2; CDR3 DNA: TGTGCCAGCAGTGGAGGGGAGCGTGGCTACACCTTC; CDR3 protein: CASSGGERGYTF
D gene: NA; clone size: NA; V gene: TRBV30; J gene: TRBJ1-1; CDR3 DNA: TGTGCCTGGAGTAGACAGAACACTGAAGCTTTCTTT; CDR3 protein: CAWSRQNTEAFF
D gene: TRBD2; clone size: NA; V gene: TRBV15; J gene: TRBJ2-1; CDR3 DNA: TGTGCCACCAGCAGGACTAGCGGCCCCTACAATGAGCAGTTCTTC; CDR3 protein: CATSRTSGPYNEQFF
D gene: NA; clone size: NA; V gene: TRBV3-1/TRBV3-2; J gene: TRBJ1-3; CDR3 DNA: TGTGCCAGCAGCTTCGCTCTCGGGGGGAGGGAAAACACCATATATTTT; CDR3 protein: CASSFALGGRENTIYF
D gene: TRBD2; clone size: NA; V gene: TRBV5-1; J gene: TRBJ2-7; CDR3 DNA: TGCGCCAGCAGCAAGGGAGGGCCGACGTACGAGCAGTACTTC; CDR3 protein: CASSKGGPTYEQYF
D gene: TRBD2; clone size: NA; V gene: TRBV4-2; J gene: TRBJ2-7; CDR3 DNA: TGTGCCAGCACCCTACCGGGACTAGCGGCCTACGAGCAGTACTTC; CDR3 protein: CASTLPGLAAYEQYF
D gene: NA; clone size: NA; V gene: TRBV10-3; J gene: TRBJ2-5; CDR3 DNA: TGTGCCGCGCGGCCCGAACCAAGGGAGACCCAGTACTTC; CDR3 protein: CAARPEPRETQYF
D gene: NA; clone size: NA; V gene: TRBV28; J gene: TRBJ1-4; CDR3 DNA: TGTGCCAGCACTCCTGCGGGGCTCGGGGAAAAACTGTTTTTT; CDR3 protein: CASTPAGLGEKLFF
D gene: NA; clone size: NA; V gene: TRBV18; J gene: TRBJ1-5; CDR3 DNA: TGTGCCAGCTCACCGGAAAGGTATAGTCCCCAGCATTTT; CDR3 protein: CASSPERYSPQHF
D gene: TRBD2; clone size: NA; V gene: TRBV9; J gene: TRBJ2-2; CDR3 DNA: TGTGCCAGCAGCCCCAGTCCTAGCGGGAGAGGAACCGGGGAGCTGTTTTTT; CDR3 protein: CASSPSPSGRGTGELFF
D gene: NA; clone size: once; V gene: TRBV20-1; J gene: TRBJ1-3; CDR3 DNA: TGCAGTGCTAGGCTTGGAAACACCATATATTTT; CDR3 protein: CSARLGNTIYF
D gene: NA; clone size: NA; V gene: TRBV4-3; J gene: TRBJ2-4; CDR3 DNA: TGCGCCAGCAGCCAAGATTTTACAAACATTCAGTACTTC; CDR3 protein: CASSQDFTNIQYF
D gene: NA; clone size: NA; V gene: TRBV4-2; J gene: TRBJ1-2; CDR3 DNA: TGTGCCAGCAGCCAAGGCGGGGATGGGGTCGACTACACCTTC; CDR3 protein: CASSQGGDGVDYTF
D gene: NA; clone size: NA; V gene: TRBV7-8; J gene: TRBJ1-4; CDR3 DNA: TGTGCCAGCAGGAATCCCGGACAGCCCCCTAATGAAAAACTGTTTTTT; CDR3 protein: CASRNPGQPPNEKLFF
D gene: TRBD1; clone size: NA; V gene: TRBV11-3; J gene: TRBJ1-2; CDR3 DNA: TGTGCCAGCAGCTCACCACAGGGGGTACCCTATGGCTACACCTTC; CDR3 protein: CASSSPQGVPYGYTF
D gene: NA; clone size: NA; V gene: TRBV29-1; J gene: TRBJ2-5; CDR3 DNA: TGCAGCGTTGAAGCGGAGGGACCTAGGGCCAACCAAGAGACCCAGTACTTC; CDR3 protein: CSVEAEGPRANQETQYF
D gene: TRBD2; clone size: NA; V gene: TRBV2; J gene: TRBJ2-2; CDR3 DNA: TGTGCCAGCTCTTACCCGGGACTAGCGGGAAAGGACACCGGGGAGCTGTTTTTT; CDR3 protein: CASSYPGLAGKDTGELFF
D gene: NA; clone size: NA; V gene: TRBV27; J gene: TRBJ1-6; CDR3 DNA: TGTGCCAGCAGTCAGGATCTGGGGAATAATTCACCCCTCCACTTT; CDR3 protein: CASSQDLGNNSPLHF
D gene: TRBD2; clone size: NA; V gene: TRBV29-1; J gene: TRBJ2-7; CDR3 DNA: TGCAGCGCGCAGGGAGGGTCCTACGAGCAGTACTTC; CDR3 protein: CSAQGGSYEQYF
D gene: NA; clone size: NA; V gene: TRBV27; J gene: TRBJ2-3; CDR3 DNA: TGTGCCAGCAGTTTAGCCCCACCGCCAGATACGCAGTATTTT; CDR3 protein: CASSLAPPPDTQYF
D gene: NA; clone size: once; V gene: TRBV12-2; J gene: TRBJ2-1; CDR3 DNA: TGTGCAAGTCGCGCGGGACAGGGGGCATGGGAAGGTACCGCCGGTCATGAGCAGTTCTTC; CDR3 protein: CASRAGQGAWEGTAGHEQFF
D gene: NA; clone size: once; V gene: TRBV19; J gene: TRBJ2-1; CDR3 DNA: TGTGCCAGTAGTATCGGCGGGGAGGCGGATGAGCAGTTCTTC; CDR3 protein: CASSIGGEADEQFF
D gene: TRBD1; clone size: NA; V gene: TRBV7-9; J gene: TRBJ2-2; CDR3 DNA: TGTGCCAGCAGCGTAGGGACAGGGAGGGGGAACACCGGGGAGCTGTTTTTT; CDR3 protein: CASSVGTGRGNTGELFF
D gene: NA; clone size: NA; V gene: TRBV2; J gene: TRBJ1-6; CDR3 DNA: TGTGCCAGCCGCCCAAGGGTCGGGTCACCCCTCCACTTT; CDR3 protein: CASRPRVGSPLHF
D gene: NA; clone size: few; V gene: TRBV25-1; J gene: TRBJ2-3; CDR3 DNA: TGTGCCAGCAGAAAAGCGGAGGGGACAGATACGCAGTATTTT; CDR3 protein: CASRKAEGTDTQYF
D gene: NA; clone size: NA; V gene: TRBV28; J gene: TRBJ1-4; CDR3 DNA: TGTGCCAGTAAACAGGGCACTAATGAAAAACTGTTTTTT; CDR3 protein: CASKQGTNEKLFF
D gene: NA; clone size: NA; V gene: TRBV9; J gene: TRBJ1-4; CDR3 DNA: TGTGCCAGCAGTTCATCAAGGGGTATGGAAAAACTGTTTTTT; CDR3 protein: CASSSSRGMEKLFF